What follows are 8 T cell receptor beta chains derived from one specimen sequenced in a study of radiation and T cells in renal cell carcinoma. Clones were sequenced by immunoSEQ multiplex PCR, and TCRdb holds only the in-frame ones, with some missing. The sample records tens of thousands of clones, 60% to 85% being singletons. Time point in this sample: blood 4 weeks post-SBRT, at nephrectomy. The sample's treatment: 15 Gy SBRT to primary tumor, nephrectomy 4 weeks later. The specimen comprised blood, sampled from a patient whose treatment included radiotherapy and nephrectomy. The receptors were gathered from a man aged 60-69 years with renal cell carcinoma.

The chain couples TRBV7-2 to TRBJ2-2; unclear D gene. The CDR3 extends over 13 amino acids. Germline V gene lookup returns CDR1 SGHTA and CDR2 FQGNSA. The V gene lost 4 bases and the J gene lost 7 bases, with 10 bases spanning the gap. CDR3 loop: CASSSYLRGELFF. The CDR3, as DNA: TGTGCCAGCAGCTCGTATCTCCGCGGGGAGCTGTTTTTT.

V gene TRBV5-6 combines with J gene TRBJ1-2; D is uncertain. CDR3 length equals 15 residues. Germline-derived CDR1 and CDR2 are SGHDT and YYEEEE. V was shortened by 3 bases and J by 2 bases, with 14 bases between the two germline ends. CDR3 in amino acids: CASSWTRTENYGYTF. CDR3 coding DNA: TGTGCCAGCAGCTGGACTCGGACGGAGAACTATGGCTACACCTTC.

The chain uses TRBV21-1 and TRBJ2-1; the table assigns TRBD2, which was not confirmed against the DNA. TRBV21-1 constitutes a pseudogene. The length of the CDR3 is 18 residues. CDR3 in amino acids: CASSRNGRLNGIRYEQFF. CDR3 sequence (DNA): TGTGCCAGCAGCCGGAACGGACGACTAAACGGGATACGATATGAGCAGTTCTTC.

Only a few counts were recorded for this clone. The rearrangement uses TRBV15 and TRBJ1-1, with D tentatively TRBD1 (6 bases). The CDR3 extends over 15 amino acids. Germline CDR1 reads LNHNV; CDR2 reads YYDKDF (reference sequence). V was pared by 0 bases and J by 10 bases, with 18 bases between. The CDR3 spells CATSRDLERGTRAFF. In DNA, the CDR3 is TGTGCCACCAGCAGAGATTTAGAGCGCGGGACAAGAGCTTTCTTT.

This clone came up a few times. This chain's CDR3 is CASRLGGGDNEQFF. The CDR3 DNA reads TGTGCCAGCAGACTCGGAGGGGGCGACAATGAGCAGTTCTTC. The J gene is TRBJ2-1, the V gene TRBV7-3; D is possibly TRBD1 (7 bases). V was cut by 6 bases and J by 5 bases, with 14 bases left in between. Germline values: CDR1 SGHTA, CDR2 FQGTGA. The CDR3 runs 14 residues.

The CDR3 coding sequence is TGTGCCAGCTCACCGGACAGGTTATCCTACGAGCAGTACTTC. Amino acid sequence: CASSPDRLSYEQYF. The chain has TRBV18 and TRBJ2-7; 7 bases align to TRBD1. Germline loops: CDR1 KGHSH, CDR2 LQKENI. Unmatched junction bases numbered 3, after V lost 3 bases and J lost 1 base. This CDR3 region has 14 residues.

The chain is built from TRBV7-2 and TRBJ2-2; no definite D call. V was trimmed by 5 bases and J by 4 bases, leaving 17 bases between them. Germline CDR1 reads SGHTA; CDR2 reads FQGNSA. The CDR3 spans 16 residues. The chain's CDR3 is CASSPPDISGTGELFF. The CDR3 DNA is TGTGCCAGCAGCCCGCCCGACATTTCCGGCACCGGGGAGCTGTTTTTT.

CDR3 sequence (DNA): TGTGCCACTCGGACGGGGGGGCTAGATACGCAGTATTTT. Protein: CATRTGGLDTQYF. The chain links TRBV6-5 to TRBJ2-3; TRBD2 agrees at 8 bases. Germline CDR1 is MNHEY and CDR2 is SVGAGI. The CDR3 runs to 13 residues. The ends lost 10 bases at V and 5 bases at J; junction bases unmatched: 8.